The next 16 T cell receptor beta chains were all read from a single sample in a study of vaccination effects on CD4 cells after COVID-19. Their cognate antigens are unknown. Once cultured for approximately eleven days, the cells underwent separation to obtain CD4+ T cells. The table came from immunoSEQ multiplex PCR; TCRdb's copy has only in-frame clones and leaves some out. The data hold over 65,000 clones, with 60% to 80% observed a single time. This material consisted of CD4+ T cells from PBMCs cultured without peptide, taken before COVID-19 vaccination. Receptors were obtained from a human donor who received a COVID-19 vaccine.

This clone was recorded once. The chain couples TRBV6-4 to TRBJ2-3; TRBD1 is a possible D gene (5 bases). Germline V gene sequence: CDR1 MRHNA, CDR2 SNTAGT. CDR3 size: 13 residues. Trimming stripped 8 bases from V and 5 bases from J, with 14 bases between. The CDR3 sequence is CASAVQGRDTQYF. In nucleotides, the CDR3 is TGTGCCAGCGCCGTGCAGGGCAGAGATACGCAGTATTTT.

The chain has TRBV5-1 and TRBJ2-5; a possible D gene is TRBD1 (6 bases). CDR3 size: 16 residues. Germline loops: CDR1 SGHRS, CDR2 YFSETQ. The ends were cut back, 4 bases at V and 1 base at J, with 17 bases in the middle. The CDR3 protein is CASSPPLTGAQETQYF. In DNA, the CDR3 is TGCGCCAGCAGCCCCCCTCTGACAGGCGCCCAAGAGACCCAGTACTTC.

J is TRBJ1-2 and V is TRBV21-1; no check of the table's D call, TRBD1, against the DNA was made. TRBV21-1 is tagged as a pseudogene. This CDR3 region has 15 residues. The CDR3 bases are TGTGCCAGCAGCAGCCGGGACAGGGAGGCCTATGGCTACACCTTC. This translates into CASSSRDREAYGYTF.

The J gene is TRBJ1-6, the V gene TRBV5-1; TRBD1 is a possible D gene (5 bases). The CDR3 is made up of 15 amino acids. V was clipped by 6 bases and J by 7 bases, with 17 bases between them. The germline V gene encodes CDR1 SGHRS and CDR2 YFSETQ. CDR3 region: CASTPEGTGNSPLHF. In nucleotides, the CDR3 is TGCGCCAGCACCCCAGAGGGGACGGGAAATTCACCCCTCCACTTT.

The chain is built from TRBV7-2 and TRBJ1-6; TRBD1 agrees at 8 bases. Germline values: CDR1 SGHTA, CDR2 FQGNSA. There are 16 residues in the CDR3. V was pared by 5 bases and J by 8 bases, with 11 bases of the junction left unmatched. The CDR3 DNA reads as TGTGCCAGCAGCGAAGGCGGACAGGGAATTTATTCACCCCTCCACTTT. This translates into CASSEGGQGIYSPLHF.

This clone turned up a few times. CDR3 coding DNA: TGTGCCAGCAGCTTAGAACCAGATACGCAGTATTTT. It yields the protein CASSLEPDTQYF. The genes are TRBV11-2 and TRBJ2-3; D is unclear. Between the trimmed V and J ends, which lost 0 bases and 4 bases, there was a span of 2 bases. This CDR3 is 12 amino acids long. Germline-derived CDR1 and CDR2 are SGHAT and FQNNGV.

J is TRBJ2-1 and V is TRBV24-1, with 11 positions matching TRBD1. The CDR3 is made up of 16 amino acids. From germline, CDR1 is KGHDR and CDR2 SFDVKD. Unmatched junction bases numbered 2, after V lost 3 bases and J lost 2 bases. The CDR3 here is CATSDPGQGAYNEQFF. As DNA, the CDR3 is TGTGCCACCAGTGATCCGGGACAGGGGGCCTACAATGAGCAGTTCTTC.

This rearrangement joins TRBV7-2 to TRBJ1-5, with TRBD1 matching over 8 bases. The CDR3 is 14 amino acids. V dropped 1 base and J dropped 9; count of bases not matched to a gene: 5. Germline CDR1 and CDR2: SGHTA and FQGNSA. As DNA, the CDR3 is TGTGCCAGCAGCTTAGGACAGGGGCCTTGGCCCCAGCATTTT. It encodes CASSLGQGPWPQHF. Full variable domain (outside the CDR3, taken from reference TRBV7-2 and TRBJ1-5): GAGVSQSPSNKVTEKGKDVELRCDPISGHTALYWYRQSLGQGLEFLIYFQGNSAPDKSGLPSDRFSAERTGGSVSTLTIQRTQQEDSAVYLCASSLGQGPWPQHFGDGTRLSIL.

The chain employs TRBV10-1 and TRBJ2-3, with D maybe TRBD2 (5 bases). This CDR3 comprises 13 residues. CDR1 WNHNN and CDR2 SYGVQD come from the germline V gene (reference sequence). The V and J ends lost 5 bases and 4 bases respectively, with 10 bases between them. CDR3 in DNA: TGCGCCAGCAGTAATACTAGAGCAGATACGCAGTATTTT. It codes for CASSNTRADTQYF.

The chain joins TRBV2 to TRBJ1-2, with D possibly TRBD1 on 5 matching bases. The CDR3 sequence is 14 residues long. Germline V CDR1 and CDR2: SNHLY, FYNNEI. V shed 3 bases and J shed 3 bases, with 11 bases lying between them. Here the CDR3 DNA reads TGTGCCAGCAGTGAGTCTCTGGGGGACTATGGCTACACCTTC. It translates to CASSESLGDYGYTF.

This clone appeared once. The genes are TRBV6-6 and TRBJ2-4; D may correspond to TRBD1 or TRBD2 (5 bases each). Germline V lookup: CDR1 MNHNY, CDR2 SVGAGI (reference sequence). This CDR3 has 16 residues. V was cut by 2 bases and J by 0 bases, with 11 bases left in between. CDR3 residues: CASSYGGRSAKNIQYF. The CDR3 DNA reads as TGTGCCAGCAGTTACGGGGGACGATCAGCCAAAAACATTCAGTACTTC.

The V gene is TRBV19, the J gene TRBJ2-4; TRBD2 might be the D (6 bases). CDR1 is LNHDA, CDR2 SQIVND, per germline (reference sequence). The CDR3 sequence is 17 residues long. V was clipped by 3 bases and J by 3 bases, with 18 bases between them. CDR3 sequence: CASSMFSSGEGKNIQYF. The CDR3 bases are TGTGCCAGTAGTATGTTTTCGTCGGGAGAGGGCAAAAACATTCAGTACTTC.

The chain has TRBV6-4 and TRBJ2-7, with TRBD1 identical over 7 bases. The CDR3 consists of 13 residues. The V gene's germline CDR1 is MRHNA and CDR2 SNTAGT. V dropped 10 bases and J dropped 1; count of bases not matched to a gene: 7. The CDR3 DNA follows: TGTGCCAACACGGACAGGCGGTCCTACGAGCAGTACGTC. Translating gives CANTDRRSYEQYV.

This sequence joins TRBV7-9 and TRBJ1-4; D is unresolved. Germline CDR1 SEHNR, CDR2 FQNEAQ (reference sequence). The CDR3 is made up of 16 amino acids. The V end was cut by 5 bases, the J end by 6 bases, with 19 bases between. The CDR3 DNA reads as TGTGCCAGCAGCCCAAGCTGGCAGAATCTCCATGAAAAACTGTTTTTT. It is translated as CASSPSWQNLHEKLFF.

J is TRBJ2-3 and V is TRBV7-9, with D possibly being TRBD1 (6 bases). CDR1 is SEHNR, CDR2 FQNEAQ, per germline (reference sequence). This CDR3 contains 16 residues. Trimming removed 2 bases from V and 1 base from J, with 13 bases in between. CDR3 amino acids: CASSLFTGSGTDTQYF. In DNA form, the CDR3 reads TGTGCCAGCAGCTTATTTACAGGGTCGGGCACAGATACGCAGTATTTT.

This chain connects TRBV7-2 to TRBJ1-4; D remains unclear. Trimming pared 2 bases from V and 7 bases from J, leaving 5 bases between. Germline values: CDR1 SGHTA, CDR2 FQGNSA. This CDR3 has 12 amino acids. The CDR3 nucleotides are TGTGCCAGCAGCTTACTTCGTGAAAAACTGTTTTTT. Its translation is CASSLLREKLFF.